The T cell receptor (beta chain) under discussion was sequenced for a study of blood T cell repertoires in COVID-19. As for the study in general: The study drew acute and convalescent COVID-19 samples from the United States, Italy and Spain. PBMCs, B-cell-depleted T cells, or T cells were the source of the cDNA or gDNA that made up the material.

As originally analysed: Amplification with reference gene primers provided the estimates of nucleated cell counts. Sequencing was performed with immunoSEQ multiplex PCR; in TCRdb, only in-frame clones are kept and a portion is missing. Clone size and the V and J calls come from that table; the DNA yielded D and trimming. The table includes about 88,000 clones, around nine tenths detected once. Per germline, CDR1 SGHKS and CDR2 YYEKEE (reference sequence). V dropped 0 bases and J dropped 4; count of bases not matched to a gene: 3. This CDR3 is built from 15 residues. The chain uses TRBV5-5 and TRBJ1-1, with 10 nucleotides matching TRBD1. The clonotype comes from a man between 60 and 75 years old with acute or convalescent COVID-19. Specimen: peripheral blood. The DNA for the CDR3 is TGTGCCAGCAGCTTGGTGGGACAGGGGAGCACTGAAGCTTTCTTT. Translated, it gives CASSLVGQGSTEAFF.